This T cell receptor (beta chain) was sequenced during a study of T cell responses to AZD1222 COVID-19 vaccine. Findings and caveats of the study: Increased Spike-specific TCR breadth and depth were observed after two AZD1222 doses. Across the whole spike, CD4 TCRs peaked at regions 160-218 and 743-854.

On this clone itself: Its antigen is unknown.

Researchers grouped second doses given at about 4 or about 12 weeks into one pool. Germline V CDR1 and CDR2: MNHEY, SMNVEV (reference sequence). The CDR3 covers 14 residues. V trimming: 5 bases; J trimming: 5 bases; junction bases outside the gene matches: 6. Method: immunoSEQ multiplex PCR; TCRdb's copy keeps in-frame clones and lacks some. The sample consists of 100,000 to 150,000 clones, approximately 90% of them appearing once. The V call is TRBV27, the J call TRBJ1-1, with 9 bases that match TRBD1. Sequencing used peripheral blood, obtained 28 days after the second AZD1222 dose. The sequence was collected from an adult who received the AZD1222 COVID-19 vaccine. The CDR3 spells CASSETGGRTEAFF. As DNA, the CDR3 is TGTGCCAGCAGTGAAACAGGGGGCCGGACTGAAGCTTTCTTT.